A selection of T cell receptor beta chains follows, all from one sample in a study of shared clonotypes between healthy human individuals. Using immunoSEQ multiplex PCR, the repertoire was profiled, and TCRdb retains in-frame clones only, with some absent. The sample lists some 1,600,000 clones, around 98% occurring once. The source material was naive CD4+ T cells sorted from blood. Every receptor here comes from a man younger than 45 in good health. The CDR3 runs from the conserved cysteine through the conserved F or W. Fields, in order: V gene, J gene, CDR3 protein.

V gene: TRBV28
J gene: TRBJ1-2
CDR3 protein: CASSSPGTGGGYTF

V gene: TRBV9
J gene: TRBJ2-1
CDR3 protein: CASTRAGGPYNEQFF

V gene: TRBV7-8
J gene: TRBJ1-5
CDR3 protein: CASIPGRVGGGNQPQHF

V gene: TRBV15
J gene: TRBJ2-1
CDR3 protein: CATSRDPMPPYNEQFF

V gene: TRBV27
J gene: TRBJ2-1
CDR3 protein: CASSLASGRQYNEQFF

V gene: TRBV18
J gene: TRBJ2-1
CDR3 protein: CASSPPALAGGDEQFF

V gene: TRBV18
J gene: TRBJ2-4
CDR3 protein: CASSPLSGTGVKNIQYF

V gene: TRBV29-1
J gene: TRBJ2-7
CDR3 protein: CSAGGIGRGYEQYF

V gene: TRBV27
J gene: TRBJ1-2
CDR3 protein: CASSFGRVNYGYTF

V gene: TRBV18
J gene: TRBJ2-3
CDR3 protein: CASSLWTSGLSTDTQYF

V gene: TRBV30
J gene: TRBJ2-1
CDR3 protein: CAWSPLGEQFF

V gene: TRBV11-3
J gene: TRBJ2-4
CDR3 protein: CASSLNARHIQYF

V gene: TRBV7-2
J gene: TRBJ1-2
CDR3 protein: CASSPQTGVHGYTF

V gene: TRBV5-1
J gene: TRBJ2-6
CDR3 protein: CASSPGPPSGANVLTF

V gene: TRBV5-4
J gene: TRBJ2-7
CDR3 protein: CASSPDPGPRNEQYF

V gene: TRBV6-6
J gene: TRBJ2-1
CDR3 protein: CASSGSSYNEQFF

V gene: TRBV19
J gene: TRBJ1-3
CDR3 protein: CASWGPFNFCSIYF

V gene: TRBV5-6
J gene: TRBJ1-1
CDR3 protein: CASSPDRGSTFF

V gene: TRBV30
J gene: TRBJ2-7
CDR3 protein: CAWSVGLPFHEQYF

V gene: TRBV18
J gene: TRBJ2-1
CDR3 protein: CASSPPGPRRLNEQFF

V gene: TRBV28
J gene: TRBJ2-7
CDR3 protein: CASSLKTEQYF

V gene: TRBV2
J gene: TRBJ1-3
CDR3 protein: CASSEGLSGNTIYF

V gene: TRBV5-6
J gene: TRBJ2-5
CDR3 protein: CASRSTAQETQYF

V gene: TRBV28
J gene: TRBJ1-1
CDR3 protein: CASSLAATEAFF

V gene: TRBV7-6
J gene: TRBJ1-5
CDR3 protein: CASSQGTGYHQPQHF

V gene: TRBV7-2
J gene: TRBJ2-7
CDR3 protein: CASSLGFGSDADYEQYF

V gene: TRBV7-2
J gene: TRBJ1-2
CDR3 protein: CAGGTGTNYGYTF

V gene: TRBV29-1
J gene: TRBJ2-2
CDR3 protein: CSVEERTSGKNTGELFF

V gene: TRBV9
J gene: TRBJ1-5
CDR3 protein: CASSVEGSGPQHF

V gene: TRBV10-3
J gene: TRBJ2-3
CDR3 protein: CAIRRGDTQYF

V gene: TRBV7-2
J gene: TRBJ2-7
CDR3 protein: CASSLEEGEGGGYEQYF

V gene: TRBV5-4
J gene: TRBJ2-7
CDR3 protein: CASSSGQSYEQYF

V gene: TRBV5-1
J gene: TRBJ2-1
CDR3 protein: CASSLVSNEQFF

V gene: TRBV5-4
J gene: TRBJ2-1
CDR3 protein: CASSDNRGSYNEQFF

V gene: TRBV7-9
J gene: TRBJ2-7
CDR3 protein: CASSSGQVVTYEQYF

V gene: TRBV7-9
J gene: TRBJ1-5
CDR3 protein: CASSRGQGAGQPQHF

V gene: TRBV14
J gene: TRBJ2-4
CDR3 protein: CASSPSITSGSRDIQYF

V gene: TRBV19
J gene: TRBJ1-1
CDR3 protein: CASMTPGHTEAFF

V gene: TRBV7-9
J gene: TRBJ2-1
CDR3 protein: CASSRSGGRGNEQFF

V gene: TRBV28
J gene: TRBJ2-7
CDR3 protein: CASSLIGLNKGAYEQYF

V gene: TRBV5-1
J gene: TRBJ2-3
CDR3 protein: CASSLDYRTASTDTQYF

V gene: TRBV4-1
J gene: TRBJ2-2
CDR3 protein: CASSQPGQSGELFF

V gene: TRBV29-1
J gene: TRBJ1-1
CDR3 protein: CSVRLLYRGKTEAFF

V gene: TRBV5-1
J gene: TRBJ2-1
CDR3 protein: CASSQRDTSSYNEQFF

V gene: TRBV7-8
J gene: TRBJ2-7
CDR3 protein: CASSHRSYEQYF

V gene: TRBV4-1
J gene: TRBJ1-1
CDR3 protein: CASSQDPQRTEAFF

V gene: TRBV5-1
J gene: TRBJ2-1
CDR3 protein: CASSLRSPSDQSYNEQFF

V gene: TRBV14
J gene: TRBJ2-7
CDR3 protein: CASSQTLWGKAYEQYF

V gene: TRBV2
J gene: TRBJ2-1
CDR3 protein: CASTLSLGEQFF

V gene: TRBV6-5
J gene: TRBJ1-1
CDR3 protein: CASSSHMRTTEAFF

V gene: TRBV29-1
J gene: TRBJ1-2
CDR3 protein: CSVEDPSLNYGYTF

V gene: TRBV10-3
J gene: TRBJ2-7
CDR3 protein: CAISESTRLGTEQYF